The rows below give T cell receptor beta chains drawn from one sample of a study of neurological immune-mediated disorders. In TCRdb, the 5' RACE reads were re-called with MiXCR into one record per CDR3 protein. The sample has 24,000 or so distinct CDR3 sequences, about 2.6% seen once; the top ten hold over 2%. Sequencing was done on a sample of PBMCs. The receptor source for this set is a woman in her fifties or sixties with multiple sclerosis. Each CDR3 is given with its conserved first and last residue. The D gene is left open where the match is weak. Size is stated for part of the rows, as once, few or many counts, or as a class when the clone is expanded.

v_gene: TRBV5-1
abundance: many
d_gene: .
j_gene: TRBJ2-7
CDR3nt: TGCGCCAGCAGCGAAGACAGTTCCGAGCAGTACTTC
CDR3aa: CASSEDSSEQYF

v_gene: TRBV20-1
abundance: few
d_gene: .
j_gene: TRBJ1-1
CDR3nt: TGCAGTGCTAGAGATTCCTACTTTCCTGAAGCTTTCTTT
CDR3aa: CSARDSYFPEAFF

v_gene: TRBV10-3
abundance: many
d_gene: .
j_gene: TRBJ1-6
CDR3nt: TGTGCCATCACTGACAGTTATTCACCCCTCAACTTT
CDR3aa: CAITDSYSPLNF

v_gene: TRBV29-1
abundance: many
d_gene: TRBD1
j_gene: TRBJ1-1
CDR3nt: TGCAGCGTTGATAGGCAGGGGGGGAGGAACACTGAAGCTTTCTTT
CDR3aa: CSVDRQGGRNTEAFF

v_gene: TRBV7-9
abundance: many
d_gene: .
j_gene: TRBJ1-1
CDR3nt: TGTGCCAGCAGCTTAGTCCGCCCCCAGGGTTACACTGAAGCTTTCTTT
CDR3aa: CASSLVRPQGYTEAFF

v_gene: TRBV20-1
abundance: many
d_gene: TRBD1
j_gene: TRBJ1-2
CDR3nt: TGCAGTGCTAGACCCCACCTCCGGGACAGGGGGCAAGGCTACACCTTC
CDR3aa: CSARPHLRDRGQGYTF

v_gene: TRBV20-1
abundance: medium-sized
d_gene: .
j_gene: TRBJ2-7
CDR3nt: TGCAGTGCTAGCGGAACCTCCTACGAGCAGTACTTC
CDR3aa: CSASGTSYEQYF

v_gene: TRBV5-1
abundance: many
d_gene: .
j_gene: TRBJ2-1
CDR3nt: TGCGCCAGCAGCTTGGCCCGCGGACAGTACAATGAGCAGTTCTTC
CDR3aa: CASSLARGQYNEQFF

v_gene: TRBV7-9
abundance: many
d_gene: .
j_gene: TRBJ2-5
CDR3nt: TGTGCCAGCAGCTTAGGCGGATCCCAAGAGACCCAGTACTTC
CDR3aa: CASSLGGSQETQYF

v_gene: TRBV6-2/TRBV6-3
abundance: many
d_gene: .
j_gene: TRBJ1-5
CDR3nt: TGTGCCAGCAGTTTTGGCAGGGCAAGCAATCAGCCCCAGCATTTT
CDR3aa: CASSFGRASNQPQHF

v_gene: TRBV5-1
abundance: .
d_gene: TRBD1
j_gene: TRBJ1-1
CDR3nt: TGCGCCAGCAGCTTGACAGGGGAGGCCACTGAAGCTTTCTTT
CDR3aa: CASSLTGEATEAFF

v_gene: TRBV20-1
abundance: many
d_gene: .
j_gene: TRBJ1-1
CDR3nt: TGCAGTGCTAGAGTTGTCCCGAACACTGAAGCTTTCTTT
CDR3aa: CSARVVPNTEAFF

v_gene: TRBV5-1
abundance: many
d_gene: TRBD2
j_gene: TRBJ2-1
CDR3nt: TGCGCCAGCAGCGTAACTAGCGGGAGGAACAATGAGCAGTTCTTC
CDR3aa: CASSVTSGRNNEQFF

v_gene: TRBV5-1
abundance: many
d_gene: TRBD2
j_gene: TRBJ2-5
CDR3nt: TGCGCCAGCAGCTTCGAGCGGGGCCTGGGGGAGACCCAGTACTTC
CDR3aa: CASSFERGLGETQYF

v_gene: TRBV5-1
abundance: many
d_gene: .
j_gene: TRBJ2-3
CDR3nt: TGCGCCAGCAGCTCCTTCGGGATTGGCACAGATACGCAGTATTTT
CDR3aa: CASSSFGIGTDTQYF

v_gene: TRBV15
abundance: .
d_gene: .
j_gene: TRBJ1-5
CDR3nt: TGTAGCAATCAGCCCCAGCATTTT
CDR3aa: CSNQPQHF

v_gene: TRBV20-1
abundance: many
d_gene: .
j_gene: TRBJ2-5
CDR3nt: TGCAGTGCTACCCCTGACAGATCTCAAGAGACCCAGTACTTC
CDR3aa: CSATPDRSQETQYF

v_gene: TRBV5-1
abundance: many
d_gene: TRBD2
j_gene: TRBJ2-7
CDR3nt: TGCGCCAGCACCCCGGCGGGGGGAATGGAGCAGTACTTC
CDR3aa: CASTPAGGMEQYF

v_gene: TRBV7-2
abundance: many
d_gene: TRBD1
j_gene: TRBJ1-2
CDR3nt: TGTGCCAGCAGCTTAGCTTCTGGACAGGTTTCCTATGGCTACACCTTC
CDR3aa: CASSLASGQVSYGYTF

v_gene: TRBV20-1
abundance: many
d_gene: .
j_gene: TRBJ2-7
CDR3nt: TGCAGTGCTAGAGACCCCGTCTCCTACGAGCAGTACTTC
CDR3aa: CSARDPVSYEQYF

v_gene: TRBV10-3
abundance: many
d_gene: TRBD2
j_gene: TRBJ2-1
CDR3nt: TGTGCCATCAGTGACCGGGGTAGCGGGAGGTCCTCCTACAATGAGCAGTTCTTC
CDR3aa: CAISDRGSGRSSYNEQFF

v_gene: TRBV20-1
abundance: many
d_gene: TRBD1
j_gene: TRBJ2-1
CDR3nt: TGCAGTGCTAGCCCGAGGGACAGAGCTTACAATGAGCAGTTCTTC
CDR3aa: CSASPRDRAYNEQFF

v_gene: TRBV20-1
abundance: many
d_gene: .
j_gene: TRBJ1-1
CDR3nt: TGCAGTGCTAGTCCGCGGAAAAGTGGGGTGAACACTGAAGCTTTCTTT
CDR3aa: CSASPRKSGVNTEAFF

v_gene: TRBV5-1
abundance: many
d_gene: .
j_gene: TRBJ1-1
CDR3nt: TGCGCCAGCAGTGTTAGGGGCAGGGACACTGAAGCTTTCTTT
CDR3aa: CASSVRGRDTEAFF

v_gene: TRBV29-1
abundance: many
d_gene: .
j_gene: TRBJ2-7
CDR3nt: TGCAGCGTTGAAGATCGAGGGGAGGCCCTCTCCTACGAGCAGTACTTC
CDR3aa: CSVEDRGEALSYEQYF

v_gene: TRBV29-1
abundance: few
d_gene: .
j_gene: TRBJ2-1
CDR3nt: TGCAGCGTTAATCTGGACAGACGAGAGCAGTTCTTC
CDR3aa: CSVNLDRREQFF

v_gene: TRBV7-8
abundance: many
d_gene: TRBD2
j_gene: TRBJ2-1
CDR3nt: TGTGCCAGCAGCTTAGAACTAGCGGGTTACAATGAGCAGTTCTTC
CDR3aa: CASSLELAGYNEQFF

v_gene: TRBV21-1
abundance: many
d_gene: .
j_gene: TRBJ2-7
CDR3nt: TGTGCCAGCAGCAATAAGGGTGCGGGAGTCCACGAGCAGTACTTC
CDR3aa: CASSNKGAGVHEQYF

v_gene: TRBV7-2
abundance: many
d_gene: .
j_gene: TRBJ1-6
CDR3nt: TGTGCCGTCGGGACAACCTCCTATAATTCACCCCTCCACTTT
CDR3aa: CAVGTTSYNSPLHF

v_gene: TRBV20-1
abundance: many
d_gene: TRBD1
j_gene: TRBJ1-2
CDR3nt: TGCAGTGCTAGAGATCTTCTAGACAGGGGATTCGGTGGCTACACCTTC
CDR3aa: CSARDLLDRGFGGYTF

v_gene: TRBV5-1
abundance: many
d_gene: .
j_gene: TRBJ2-7
CDR3nt: TGCGCCAGCAGCCGTGGGACGGAAGATCGGGAGCAGTACTTC
CDR3aa: CASSRGTEDREQYF

v_gene: TRBV4-3
abundance: many
d_gene: .
j_gene: TRBJ2-7
CDR3nt: TGCGCCAGCAGCCAAGATCGTACTTCTGCCTACGAGCAGTACTTC
CDR3aa: CASSQDRTSAYEQYF

v_gene: TRBV20-1
abundance: many
d_gene: .
j_gene: TRBJ1-5
CDR3nt: TGCAGTGCTAGAGCGCGGAATAGCAATCAGCCCCAGCATTTT
CDR3aa: CSARARNSNQPQHF

v_gene: TRBV11-3
abundance: many
d_gene: .
j_gene: TRBJ2-1
CDR3nt: TGTGCCAGCAGCTTTCACCGCGATGAGCAGTTCTTC
CDR3aa: CASSFHRDEQFF

v_gene: TRBV20-1
abundance: many
d_gene: .
j_gene: TRBJ1-1
CDR3nt: TGCAGTGCGTACCCCGGGACAACAAACACTGAAGCTTTCTTT
CDR3aa: CSAYPGTTNTEAFF

v_gene: TRBV6-2/TRBV6-3
abundance: many
d_gene: .
j_gene: TRBJ1-5
CDR3nt: TGTGCCAGCGGGGGGTTTTCTTTATATAGCAATCAGCCCCAGCATTTT
CDR3aa: CASGGFSLYSNQPQHF

v_gene: TRBV7-2
abundance: many
d_gene: TRBD2
j_gene: TRBJ2-1
CDR3nt: TGTGCCAGCAGCCCTACTAGCGTAAGTTACAATGAGCAGTTCTTC
CDR3aa: CASSPTSVSYNEQFF

v_gene: TRBV20-1
abundance: many
d_gene: TRBD1
j_gene: TRBJ2-5
CDR3nt: TGCAGTGCTAGACTGGCCAGGGGGTGGGAGACCCAGTACTTC
CDR3aa: CSARLARGWETQYF

v_gene: TRBV10-3
abundance: many
d_gene: .
j_gene: TRBJ2-3
CDR3nt: TGTGCCATCAGTGAACTCGCGGATACGCAGTATTTT
CDR3aa: CAISELADTQYF

v_gene: TRBV20-1
abundance: many
d_gene: .
j_gene: TRBJ1-1
CDR3nt: TGCAGTGCTAGATGGGGGAACGAAGCTTTCTTT
CDR3aa: CSARWGNEAFF

v_gene: TRBV5-4
abundance: medium-sized
d_gene: .
j_gene: TRBJ2-1
CDR3nt: TGTGCCAGCAGCACCCGGGGTTCCTACAATGAGCAGTTCTTC
CDR3aa: CASSTRGSYNEQFF

v_gene: TRBV24-1
abundance: many
d_gene: .
j_gene: TRBJ1-1
CDR3nt: TGTGCCACCAGTGATTTGTGGGTCGTTGGGGGGAAAGCGGTGGTTAGCACTGAAGCTTTCTTT
CDR3aa: CATSDLWVVGGKAVVSTEAFF

v_gene: TRBV24-1
abundance: many
d_gene: TRBD2
j_gene: TRBJ2-2
CDR3nt: TGTGCCACCAGTGGCCGCGGGACTAGTAAAACCGGGGAGCTGTTTTTT
CDR3aa: CATSGRGTSKTGELFF

v_gene: TRBV7-9
abundance: many
d_gene: .
j_gene: TRBJ1-1
CDR3nt: TGTGCCAGCAGCTTTCGGGAGAACACTGAAGCTTTCTTT
CDR3aa: CASSFRENTEAFF

v_gene: TRBV12-3/TRBV12-4
abundance: many
d_gene: TRBD1
j_gene: TRBJ2-5
CDR3nt: TGTGCCAGCAGTTTGGGACAGAGAGAGACCCAGTACTTC
CDR3aa: CASSLGQRETQYF

v_gene: TRBV29-1
abundance: many
d_gene: .
j_gene: TRBJ2-3
CDR3nt: TGCAGCGTGAGCACAGATACGCAGTATTTT
CDR3aa: CSVSTDTQYF

v_gene: TRBV12-3/TRBV12-4
abundance: many
d_gene: .
j_gene: TRBJ1-5
CDR3nt: TGTGCCAGCAGTCAGAGCGGTTTTCACCAGAATTTT
CDR3aa: CASSQSGFHQNF

v_gene: TRBV3-1
abundance: many
d_gene: .
j_gene: TRBJ1-2
CDR3nt: TGTGCCAGCAGCCAAGATTACTGGGAGGACTATGGCTACACCTTC
CDR3aa: CASSQDYWEDYGYTF

v_gene: TRBV20-1
abundance: many
d_gene: TRBD1
j_gene: TRBJ1-5
CDR3nt: TGCAGTGTTCTTACAGGGGATCAGCCCCAGCATTTT
CDR3aa: CSVLTGDQPQHF

v_gene: TRBV20-1
abundance: many
d_gene: .
j_gene: TRBJ2-7
CDR3nt: TGCAGTGCCACTAAGCCCGGTTCTTCGCCCTACGAGCAGTACTTC
CDR3aa: CSATKPGSSPYEQYF

v_gene: TRBV20-1
abundance: .
d_gene: TRBD1
j_gene: TRBJ2-6
CDR3nt: TGCAGTGCGAGGGACAGTAACTCTGGGGCCAACGTCCTGACTTTC
CDR3aa: CSARDSNSGANVLTF

v_gene: TRBV20-1
abundance: many
d_gene: TRBD2
j_gene: TRBJ2-3
CDR3nt: TGCAGTGCTACGTGGACTAGCGGGGGAAAAGATACGCAGTATTTT
CDR3aa: CSATWTSGGKDTQYF

v_gene: TRBV6-5
abundance: many
d_gene: .
j_gene: TRBJ1-2
CDR3nt: TGTGCCAGCAGAGCAGCTCCCTATGGCTACACCTTC
CDR3aa: CASRAAPYGYTF

v_gene: TRBV7-3
abundance: many
d_gene: .
j_gene: TRBJ2-5
CDR3nt: TGTGCCAGCAGCCCATTTAGGGGGGAGACCCAGTACTTC
CDR3aa: CASSPFRGETQYF

v_gene: TRBV4-3
abundance: many
d_gene: TRBD1
j_gene: TRBJ2-5
CDR3nt: TGCGCCAGCAGCCTTCGCGGACAGGGAGAGACCCAGTACTTC
CDR3aa: CASSLRGQGETQYF